The following is a T cell receptor (beta chain) sequence with its context. This specimen comes from a study of blood T cell repertoires in COVID-19. Looking at the study overall: Italy, Spain and the United States were the sources of the convalescent and acute COVID-19 samples. PBMCs, B-cell-depleted T cells, or T cells provided the cDNA or gDNA that made up the material.

As processed by the authors: For nucleated cells, counts were estimated from reference gene primer amplification. Sequenced by immunoSEQ multiplex PCR; TCRdb stores in-frame clones only, minus some. For V, J and clone size, that table is used; D and trimming come from the DNA. Of roughly 43,000 clones in the sample, about four fifths were seen once. The CDR3 is 17 amino acids. V was clipped by 5 bases and J by 3 bases, with 20 bases between them. Germline CDR1 is MDHEN and CDR2 is SYDVKM. Material: peripheral blood. This sequence joins TRBV28 and TRBJ1-5; maybe TRBD1 (6 bases). The TCR comes from an elderly woman with acute or convalescent COVID-19. CDR3 sequence (DNA): TGTGCCAGCAGTCCATCCCCCTCTAGACAGGTCAATCAGCCCCAGCATTTT. Protein product: CASSPSPSRQVNQPQHF.